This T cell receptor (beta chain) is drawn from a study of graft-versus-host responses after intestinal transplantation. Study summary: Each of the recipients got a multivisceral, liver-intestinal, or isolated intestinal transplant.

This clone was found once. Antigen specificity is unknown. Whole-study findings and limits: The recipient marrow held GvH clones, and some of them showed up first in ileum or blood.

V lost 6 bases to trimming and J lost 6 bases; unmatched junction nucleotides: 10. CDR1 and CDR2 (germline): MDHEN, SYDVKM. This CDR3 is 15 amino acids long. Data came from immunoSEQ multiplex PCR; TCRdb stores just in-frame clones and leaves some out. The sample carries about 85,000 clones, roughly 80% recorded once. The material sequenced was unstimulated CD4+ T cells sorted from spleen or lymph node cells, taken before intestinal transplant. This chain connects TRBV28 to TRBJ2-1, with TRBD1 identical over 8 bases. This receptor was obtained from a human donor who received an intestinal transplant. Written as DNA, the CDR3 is TGTGCCAGCAGCACCGGGACAGGTGGGGCCAATGAGCAGTTCTTC. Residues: CASSTGTGGANEQFF.